This T cell receptor beta chain was retrieved from a study of blood T cell repertoires in COVID-19. Study in general: The origin of the acute and convalescent COVID-19 samples was the United States, Italy and Spain. PBMCs, B-cell-depleted T cells, or T cells were the source of the cDNA or gDNA that made up the material.

Original analysis: The authors estimated nucleated cell counts from reference gene primer amplification. Method: immunoSEQ multiplex PCR; TCRdb's copy keeps in-frame clones and lacks some. Clonal size and the V and J genes are those of that table, whereas D and trimming came from the DNA. The sample comprises roughly 57,000 clones, 65% to 85% of which are singletons, and about 39% rests with the top ten. The CDR3 sequence is 16 residues long. Germline loops: CDR1 MNHEY, CDR2 SVGEGT. With 1 base removed from V and 1 base from J, the gap between germline ends came to 13 bases. This chain uses TRBV6-2 or TRBV6-3 with TRBJ2-5; the D is unclear. This receptor was taken from a man in his sixties or seventies with active or convalescent COVID-19. The sequencing input was peripheral blood. The CDR3 is CASSYFRRNSQETQYF. In nucleotides, the CDR3 is TGTGCCAGCAGTTACTTTCGCAGGAACTCCCAAGAGACCCAGTACTTC.